This record concerns one T cell receptor beta chain sequence. The sample originates from a study of Graves' ophthalmopathy and Graves' hyperthyroidism. RNA transcripts were the source from which TCR beta CDR3 regions were amplified. Investigators did first-round RT-PCR with HTBI primers, then second-round multiplex PCR. MiXCR was run by TCRdb on the multiplex PCR reads, yielding one entry per CDR3 protein. The sample holds 500,000 to 800,000 distinct CDR3 sequences; approximately 39% are singletons and the top ten take around 3.3%. V was pared by 8 bases and J by 5 bases, with 11 bases of the junction left unmatched. CDR3 length: 14 amino acids. The germline gives CDR1 SQVTM, CDR2 ANQGSEA.

The chain couples TRBV29-1 to TRBJ2-5; TRBD2 aligns across 10 bases. This sequence was found in an adult man with Graves' ophthalmopathy. Sequenced: peripheral blood. The CDR3 protein is CSLGAGGRMETQYF. The CDR3 DNA reads TGCAGCTTAGGAGCGGGGGGGCGTATGGAGACCCAGTACTTC.